The 15 T cell receptor beta chains below all came from one sample that was sequenced in a study of post-analysis software for immune sequencing data. The library was made from cDNA and included unique molecular identifiers. TCRdb recomputed calls from the PCR reads with MiXCR, one row per CDR3 protein. In the table there are about 260,000 distinct CDR3 sequences, roughly a third of which are singletons. Study-level results: The five TRBV segments detected at higher frequency in patients than in controls included TRBV5-6, TRBV5-1 and TRBV20-1.

Their specific antigens are unknown. Sequenced material: blood. These receptors all stem from a girl between 10 and 17 years old with multiple sclerosis.

Remarks on this clonotype: A much larger clone differs by one base, so this may be a read error. The rearrangement links TRBV5-5 to TRBJ1-5; D perhaps matches TRBD1 (5 bases). Germline CDR1 and CDR2: SGHKS and YYEKEE (reference sequence). The CDR3 is 17 amino acids. Here the CDR3 DNA reads TGTGCCGGCAGCTTGGCCCAAGGCAGGGCCTTGAATCAGCCCCAGCATTTT. Residues: CAGSLAQGRALNQPQHF.

The chain uses TRBV29-1 and TRBJ1-1; D not resolved. The germline V and J ends were trimmed by 6 bases and 2 bases, with 13 bases remaining between them. The CDR3 is made up of 13 amino acids. Germline V lookup: CDR1 SQVTM, CDR2 ANQGSEA. The CDR3: CSVALVSNTEAFF. CDR3 nucleotide sequence: TGCAGCGTAGCTTTAGTTTCCAACACTGAAGCTTTCTTT.

This clonotype was seen at least ten times. The V call is TRBV9, the J call TRBJ2-1, with D possibly being TRBD2 (6 bases). Deletions cut 0 bases from V and 6 bases from J, with 10 bases between. Per the germline V gene, CDR1 is SGDLS and CDR2 is YYNGEE. The CDR3 contains 14 residues. CDR3 sequence reads: CASSVAAGINEQFF. The CDR3 DNA follows: TGTGCCAGCAGCGTAGCTGCGGGGATCAATGAGCAGTTCTTC. Full variable domain (rest looked up from reference TRBV9 and TRBJ2-1): DSGVTQTPKHLITATGQRVTLRCSPRSGDLSVYWYQQSLDQGLQFLIQYYNGEERAKGNILERFSAQQFPDLHSELNLSSLELGDSALYFCASSVAAGINEQFFGPGTRLTVL.

The chain uses TRBV2 and TRBJ2-1; the D call may be TRBD1 or TRBD2 (5 bases each). The CDR3 has 15 residues. Deletions cut 1 base from V and 2 bases from J, with 9 bases between. Germline V gene sequence: CDR1 SNHLY, CDR2 FYNNEI. CDR3 amino acids: CASSEGGEPYNEQFF. DNA for the CDR3: TGTGCCAGCAGTGAAGGAGGGGAGCCCTACAATGAGCAGTTCTTC.

This chain links TRBV12-3 or TRBV12-4 with TRBJ1-2; D is perhaps TRBD1 (6 bases). The CDR3 contains 17 residues. V gave up 5 bases and J gave up 4 bases, with 23 bases separating them. CDR3 sequence (DNA): TGTGCCAGCAGTGGGGGCCACGGGCAGAAAGACCTCTATGGCTACACCTTC. The encoded protein is CASSGGHGQKDLYGYTF.

J is TRBJ1-2 and V is TRBV7-9; D is possibly TRBD1 (5 bases). This CDR3 region has 15 residues. V was shortened by 1 base and J by 2 bases, with 11 bases between the two germline ends. Germline CDR1 reads SEHNR; CDR2 reads FQNEAQ (reference sequence). In DNA form, the CDR3 reads TGTGCCAGCAGCTTAGTAGTGGGGGTCAACTATGGCTACACCTTC. The encoded protein is CASSLVVGVNYGYTF.

The sample holds many counts of this clonotype. The chain has TRBV28 and TRBJ2-4, with a possible D match to TRBD1 (6 bases). V was clipped by 1 base and J by 1 base, with 17 bases between them. This CDR3 has 18 amino acids. Germline-derived CDR1 and CDR2 are MDHEN and SYDVKM. The CDR3 DNA follows: TGTGCCAGCAGTTTATTTGGTAACACAGGGCCTGCCAAAAACATTCAGTACTTC. It specifies CASSLFGNTGPAKNIQYF.

This clonotype was detected many times. The chain couples TRBV11-2 to TRBJ2-4, with D perhaps TRBD2 (7 bases). Germline lookup yields CDR1 SGHAT and CDR2 FQNNGV. The CDR3 spans 15 residues. The ends were cut back, 3 bases at V and 7 bases at J, with 16 bases in the middle. CDR3 nucleotides: TGTGCCAGCAGCTTGGGGGGGGCTAGCCAGAACATTCAGTACTTC. Translated, it gives CASSLGGASQNIQYF.

On this clonotype: A single base separates this from a much larger clone, so it may be a read error. The V gene is TRBV29-1, the J gene TRBJ1-4; D remains unclear. This CDR3 spans 11 amino acids. The germline V gene has CDR1 SQVTM and CDR2 ANQGSEA. CDR3 bases: TGCAGCGTTGCGATGGATGAAAAACGGTTTTTT. Its protein is CSVAMDEKRFF.

This clonotype was counted between two and nine times. The junction differs from germline at one of its ends, possibly a read error. The rearrangement uses TRBV6-6 and TRBJ1-1; tentatively, D is TRBD1 (6 bases). Germline CDR1 MNHNY, CDR2 SVGAGI (reference sequence). The CDR3 has 14 amino acids. The CDR3 coding sequence is TGTGCCGGCAGTTCACAGGGAACGAACACTGAAGCTTTCTTT. Amino acid sequence: CAGSSQGTNTEAFF.

This clonotype showed up many times. The chain is built from TRBV7-2 and TRBJ2-1; 7 nucleotides align to TRBD1. Germline V gene lookup returns CDR1 SGHTA and CDR2 FQGNSA. V was clipped by 4 bases and J by 15 bases; unmatched bases: 12. The CDR3 spans 13 residues. The DNA for the CDR3 is TGTGCCAGCAGCTCCGACAGGGCCACCCCTATGTTCTTC. Encoded protein: CASSSDRATPMFF.

The V and J genes are TRBV12-3 or TRBV12-4 and TRBJ2-2, with 9 positions matching TRBD1. This CDR3 comprises 16 residues. The ends lost 6 bases at V and 2 bases at J; junction bases unmatched: 7. This CDR3 is CASRYTGGQNTGELFF. The CDR3 DNA sequence: TGTGCCAGCAGATATACAGGGGGCCAAAACACCGGGGAGCTGTTTTTT.

As to this clonotype: A much larger clonotype is one base distant, so this may be a read error. The chain combines TRBV5-1 with TRBJ2-1; the D is unclear. CDR1 is SGHRS and CDR2 is YFSETQ in the germline V gene. The CDR3 totals 10 residues. The CDR3 DNA follows: TGCGCCGGCAGCCCAAATGAGCAGTTCTTC. Translation: CAGSPNEQFF.

This clonotype was picked up a small number of times. A much more abundant neighbour one base away suggests this may be a read error. The J gene is TRBJ2-1, the V gene TRBV2; 13 bases are a match to TRBD2. The closer fit of TRBJ2-7 to the DNA end suggests the J call may be wrong. Germline V lookup: CDR1 SNHLY, CDR2 FYNNEI. The CDR3 extends over 15 amino acids. The CDR3 loop is CASSPTSGGANEQYF. The DNA of the CDR3 is TGTGCCAGCAGCCCTACTAGCGGGGGGGCCAATGAGCAGTACTTC.

This clonotype was counted many times. The chain joins TRBV7-9 to TRBJ2-5, with D unclear. Per germline, CDR1 SEHNR and CDR2 FQNEAQ (reference sequence). Between the trimmed V and J ends, which lost 5 bases and 7 bases, there was a span of 8 bases. The CDR3 length is 11 residues. CDR3 region: CASSATGTQYF. The CDR3 nucleotides are TGTGCCAGCAGCGCGACCGGGACCCAGTACTTC.